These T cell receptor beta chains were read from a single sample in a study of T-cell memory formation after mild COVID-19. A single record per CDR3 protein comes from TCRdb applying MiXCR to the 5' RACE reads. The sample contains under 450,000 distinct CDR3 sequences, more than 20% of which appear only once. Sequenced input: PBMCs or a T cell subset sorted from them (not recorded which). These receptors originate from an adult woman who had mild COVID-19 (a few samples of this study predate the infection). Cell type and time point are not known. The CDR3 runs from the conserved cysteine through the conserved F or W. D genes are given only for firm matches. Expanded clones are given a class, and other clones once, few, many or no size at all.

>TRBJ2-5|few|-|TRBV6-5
CASSYDMGEETQYF
TGTGCCAGCAGTTACGATATGGGGGAAGAGACCCAGTACTTC
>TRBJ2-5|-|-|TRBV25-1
CASSGGLIVGETQYF
TGTGCCAGCAGTGGGGGCCTCATAGTTGGGGAGACCCAGTACTTC
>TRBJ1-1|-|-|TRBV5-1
CASSVRRKDTEAFF
TGCGCCAGCAGCGTCAGGAGAAAGGACACTGAAGCTTTCTTT
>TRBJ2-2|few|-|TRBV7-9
CASSSGGYGELFF
TGTGCCAGCAGCTCCGGGGGCTACGGGGAGCTGTTTTTT
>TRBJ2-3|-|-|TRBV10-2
CASSTPDRRGTDTQYF
TGCGCCAGCAGTACCCCTGACAGACGGGGCACAGATACGCAGTATTTT
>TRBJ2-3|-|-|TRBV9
CASSVDQRYTDTQYF
TGTGCCAGCAGCGTAGACCAAAGATACACAGATACGCAGTATTTT
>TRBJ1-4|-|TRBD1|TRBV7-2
CASSANRGTTNEKLFF
TGTGCCAGCAGCGCCAACAGGGGAACAACTAATGAAAAACTGTTTTTT
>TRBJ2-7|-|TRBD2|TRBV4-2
CASSRRTSAPYEQYF
TGTGCCAGCAGCCGGCGGACTAGCGCTCCGTACGAGCAGTACTTC
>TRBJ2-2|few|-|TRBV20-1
CSASETEGNTGELFF
TGCAGTGCTTCAGAGACAGAGGGGAACACCGGGGAGCTGTTTTTT
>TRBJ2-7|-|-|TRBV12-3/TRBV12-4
CASSPGFLSSYEQYF
TGTGCCAGCAGTCCAGGGTTTTTGAGCTCCTACGAGCAGTACTTC
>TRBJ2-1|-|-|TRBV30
CAWADSDNEQFF
TGTGCCTGGGCTGACTCTGACAATGAGCAGTTCTTC